The 26 T cell receptor beta chains listed next were all sequenced from one sample in a study of blood T cells in healthy people across ages. The second PCR ran about 6 to 12 cycles with a sample-barcoded 5' primer and J-beta primers. TCRdb re-called the 5' RACE reads through MiXCR, storing one row per CDR3 protein. The table records about 1.7 million distinct CDR3 sequences, 28% of them present only once. Sequencing input: blood. These receptors were taken from a woman in her thirties in good health.

This clonotype was counted a few times. The chain links TRBV15 to TRBJ2-1, with 9 positions matching TRBD2. The CDR3 runs to 16 residues. J was trimmed by 6 bases and V by 3 bases; bases with no gene match: 9. Germline CDR1 and CDR2: LNHNV and YYDKDF (reference sequence). The CDR3 region is CATSSVLAGIGNEQFF. The CDR3, as DNA: TGTGCCACCAGCAGCGTCCTAGCGGGAATTGGCAATGAGCAGTTCTTC.

The rearrangement uses TRBV12-3 or TRBV12-4 and TRBJ1-2, with 7 bases fitting TRBD1. CDR3 length: 15 residues. V lost 5 bases, J lost 4 bases, and 10 bases stayed unmatched. This CDR3 is CASSPPTGPGYGYTF. The CDR3 DNA follows: TGTGCCAGCAGTCCGCCGACAGGGCCGGGCTATGGCTACACCTTC.

CDR3 in DNA: TGCAGTGCTAGAGTTCCCAGCGGGATAGCCAAAAACATTCAGTACTTC. Its translation: CSARVPSGIAKNIQYF. The chain links TRBV20-1 to TRBJ2-4; TRBD2 aligns across 7 bases. This CDR3 is built from 16 residues. Germline trimming cut 1 base from V and 0 bases from J; bases unmatched to any gene: 6. Germline values: CDR1 DFQATT, CDR2 SNEGSKA (reference sequence).

This sequence joins TRBV3-1 and TRBJ2-1; D possibly corresponds to TRBD2 (5 bases). The germline V and J ends were trimmed by 5 bases and 8 bases, with 16 bases remaining between them. CDR1 is LGHDT, CDR2 YNNKEL, per germline (reference sequence). The CDR3 is made up of 14 amino acids. The CDR3 DNA sequence: TGTGCCAGCAGCACACTAGGTTCACAGCATGAGCAGTTCTTC. Its translation is CASSTLGSQHEQFF.

The chain is built from TRBV6-5 and TRBJ2-2; TRBD2 is a possible D gene (5 bases). In germline, CDR1 is MNHEY, CDR2 SVGAGI. V was trimmed by 0 bases and J by 7 bases, leaving 12 bases between them. This CDR3 has 15 amino acids. Written as DNA, the CDR3 is TGTGCCAGCAGTTACTCGAGAGGGTCGGTCGGGGAGCTGTTTTTT. Protein: CASSYSRGSVGELFF.

This clonotype showed up just once. An end of the junction does not agree with germline; a read error may underlie this. The chain recombines TRBV3-1 with TRBJ2-3, with D possibly matching TRBD1 (6 bases). CDR1 and CDR2 from the germline V gene are LGHDT and YNNKEL (reference sequence). CDR3 length: 16 residues. CDR3 protein: CASSPPVQGSTDTQYF. CDR3 nucleotides: TGTGCCAGCAGCCCCCCGGTACAGGGTAGCACGGATACGCAGTATTTT.

A few counts support this clonotype. V and J are TRBV7-2 and TRBJ2-5; D may correspond to TRBD1 or TRBD2 (6 bases each). CDR3 size: 16 residues. V was pared by 3 bases and J by 5 bases, with 19 bases between. The germline V gene encodes CDR1 SGHTA and CDR2 FQGNSA. The CDR3 nucleotides read TGTGCCAGCAGCTTTGGGGGGACAACCGGGATTGAGACCCAGTACTTC. Translated: CASSFGGTTGIETQYF.

This clonotype showed up many times. The chain uses TRBV20-1 and TRBJ2-7; D may be TRBD2 (5 bases). Trimming stripped 5 bases from V and 3 bases from J, with 8 bases between. CDR3 length: 11 residues. Germline V CDR1 and CDR2: DFQATT, SNEGSKA (reference sequence). CDR3 amino acids: CSAPRDYEQYF. In nucleotides, the CDR3 is TGCAGTGCTCCCCGGGACTACGAGCAGTACTTC.

This clonotype was detected once. A much bigger clone sits one base away, suggesting this may be a read error. The genes are TRBV6-2 or TRBV6-3 and TRBJ2-7, with D perhaps matching TRBD2 (6 bases). There are 18 residues in the CDR3. CDR1 and CDR2 (germline): MNHEY, SVGEGT. CDR3 in DNA: TGTGTCAGCAGTCACCGACGAGGTAGCGGAACTTATATCTACGAGCAGTACTTC. Its translation: CVSSHRRGSGTYIYEQYF.

A few counts support this clonotype. The CDR3 DNA reads as TGTGCCAGCAGCCCAAATTGGGATGAGCAGTTCTTC. Translating gives CASSPNWDEQFF. V and J are TRBV11-1 and TRBJ2-1; no clear D. The germline CDR1 and CDR2 sequences are SGHAT and FQDESV (reference sequence). This CDR3 has 12 residues. V was pared by 5 bases and J by 8 bases, with 10 bases between.

Details on this clonotype: One end of the junction does not line up with germline, which may come from a read error. The chain joins TRBV10-1 to TRBJ2-7; 7 bases align to TRBD1. This CDR3 is built from 15 residues. Germline V gives CDR1 WNHNN, CDR2 SYGVQD (reference sequence). The CDR3 protein is CASGDQTGLTYEQYF. DNA for the CDR3: TGCGCCAGCGGTGACCAGACAGGGCTGACCTACGAGCAGTACTTC.

This clonotype has just a few counts. The DNA for the CDR3 is TGTGCCAGCATGGCGTTGCGGGACCTCCATATCTACGAGCAGTACTTC. Encoded protein: CASMALRDLHIYEQYF. The chain employs TRBV21-1 and TRBJ2-7; the table's D call, TRBD2, has no DNA check behind it. TRBV21-1 is described as a pseudogene. The CDR3 length is 16 residues.

The chain joins TRBV27 to TRBJ2-7; TRBD1 matches at 7 bases. The germline CDR1 and CDR2 sequences are MNHEY and SMNVEV (reference sequence). The CDR3 is made up of 15 amino acids. J gave up 7 bases and V 2 bases, and 11 bases lay outside the gene matches. The CDR3 reads CASSLDRASYNEQYF. In DNA form, the CDR3 reads TGTGCCAGCAGTTTAGACAGGGCATCCTACAATGAGCAGTACTTC.

The sample holds a few counts of this clonotype. V gene TRBV7-9 combines with J gene TRBJ1-5, with D perhaps matching TRBD1 (5 bases). The CDR3 sequence is 15 residues long. Trimming removed 4 bases at V and 1 base at J, with 11 bases between. The germline gives CDR1 SEHNR, CDR2 FQNEAQ (reference sequence). CDR3 nucleotides: TGTGCCAGCAGCTCGGACATATTGAGCAATCAGCCCCAGCATTTT. This translates into CASSSDILSNQPQHF.

This clonotype was detected many times. CDR3 DNA: TGCGCCAGCAGAGAACGCGAAAAACTGTTTTTT. It yields the protein CASREREKLFF. The J gene is TRBJ1-4, the V gene TRBV10-2; D gene uncertain. The V gene lost 6 bases and the J gene lost 8 bases, with 7 bases spanning the gap. CDR1 and CDR2 (germline): WSHSY, SAAADI. This CDR3 region has 11 residues.

This clonotype was counted many times. This chain joins TRBV6-1 and TRBJ1-2; 7 positions match TRBD1. Germline loops: CDR1 MNHNS, CDR2 SASEGT. V lost 7 bases, J lost 3 bases, and 11 bases stayed unmatched. This CDR3 is built from 15 residues. DNA for the CDR3: TGTGCCAGCACGGTTGTTCTCGGGACAGACTATGGCTACACCTTC. Translated, it gives CASTVVLGTDYGYTF.

This clonotype was detected many times. The chain links TRBV27 to TRBJ2-4, with D perhaps TRBD1 (6 bases). V gave up 5 bases and J gave up 3 bases, with 17 bases separating them. The CDR3 has 16 residues. The germline CDR1 and CDR2 sequences are MNHEY and SMNVEV (reference sequence). CDR3 amino acids: CASSEGTGLGKNIQYF. The CDR3 DNA reads as TGTGCCAGCAGTGAGGGAACAGGGCTCGGCAAAAACATTCAGTACTTC.

This chain links TRBV19 with TRBJ1-1, with a weak D call TRBD1 (6 bases). V was pared by 0 bases and J by 2 bases, with 7 bases between. The CDR3 has 14 amino acids. The germline CDR1 and CDR2 sequences are LNHDA and SQIVND (reference sequence). The CDR3 reads CASSIDGGNTEAFF. DNA of the CDR3: TGTGCCAGTAGTATAGACGGGGGCAACACTGAAGCTTTCTTT.

This clonotype showed up just a few times. This chain connects TRBV20-1 to TRBJ1-6; unclear D gene. Per germline, CDR1 DFQATT and CDR2 SNEGSKA (reference sequence). Trimming shortened V by 0 bases and J by 4 bases, and 13 bases separated the two germline ends. The CDR3 covers 16 residues. CDR3 residues: CSARDHPGNYNSPLHF. CDR3 coding DNA: TGCAGTGCTAGAGATCACCCAGGAAATTATAATTCACCCCTCCACTTT.

Only a few counts were recorded for this clonotype. The junction differs from germline at one of its ends, possibly a read error. The chain combines TRBV7-2 with TRBJ1-2; D gene unclear. The CDR3 totals 14 residues. CDR1 is SGHTA, CDR2 FQGNSA, per germline. The CDR3 is CAGSLGPKDYGYTF. The CDR3 DNA follows: TGTGCCGGCAGCTTAGGACCAAAGGACTATGGCTACACCTTC.

This clonotype showed up just a few times. This chain uses TRBV29-1 with TRBJ1-3, with 7 bases fitting TRBD1. This CDR3 spans 13 amino acids. Trimming removed 5 bases from V and 2 bases from J; junction bases left unmatched: 3. CDR1 SQVTM and CDR2 ANQGSEA come from the germline V gene. The CDR3 sequence: CSVRQGTGNTIYF. In DNA, the CDR3 is TGCAGCGTTAGACAGGGCACTGGAAACACCATATATTTT.

The rearrangement links TRBV6-1 to TRBJ1-5, with D tentatively TRBD1 (5 bases). CDR1 and CDR2 from the germline V gene are MNHNS and SASEGT. Trimming took off 2 bases at V and 1 base at J, with 12 bases between the two ends. The CDR3 covers 16 residues. CDR3 loop: CASSERTYRSNQPQHF. The CDR3 DNA reads TGTGCCAGCAGTGAACGGACATATCGGAGCAATCAGCCCCAGCATTTT.

This chain uses TRBV5-1 with TRBJ2-1, with 8 bases that match TRBD2. This CDR3 region has 15 residues. V trimming: 0 bases; J trimming: 3 bases; junction bases outside the gene matches: 2. Germline CDR1 reads SGHRS; CDR2 reads YFSETQ. CDR3 in amino acids: CASSLETSVYNEQFF. In DNA, the CDR3 is TGCGCCAGCAGCTTGGAGACTAGCGTCTACAATGAGCAGTTCTTC.

The sample holds a few counts of this clonotype. The CDR3: CASSSQSTDEKLFF. DNA of the CDR3: TGTGCCAGCAGTTCCCAGTCGACAGATGAAAAACTGTTTTTT. The V and J genes are TRBV28 and TRBJ1-4; possible D gene TRBD1, 5 bases. Germline CDR1 reads MDHEN; CDR2 reads SYDVKM. The CDR3 contains 14 residues. Trimming took off 4 bases at V and 6 bases at J, with 12 bases between the two ends.

The chain combines TRBV11-1 with TRBJ2-1; TRBD2 matches 10 bases. The CDR3 spans 15 residues. Losses at the gene ends were 5 bases for V and 8 bases for J; bases not matched to a gene: 9. Germline-derived CDR1 and CDR2 are SGHAT and FQDESV (reference sequence). The CDR3 DNA reads TGTGCCAGCAGCCGAGCGGGGGGGCCGGCCGATGAGCAGTTCTTC. Protein sequence: CASSRAGGPADEQFF.

This clonotype was seen a handful of times. V usage is TRBV5-1 and J usage is TRBJ1-1; a possible D gene is TRBD1 (6 bases). CDR3 length: 13 amino acids. Germline V gene data show CDR1 as SGHRS and CDR2 as YFSETQ. V lost 3 bases and J 11 bases, leaving 17 bases between the germline ends. The CDR3 region has the DNA TGCGCCAGCAGCTCCGGGACATCGAGAGCGGCTTTCTTT. Protein: CASSSGTSRAAFF.